This record looks at one T cell receptor (beta chain) sequence and its context. Its recognized antigen is unknown. It has no much larger one-base neighbor in the sample; base qualities were not kept. In total, about 650 healthy bone marrow donors made up the cohort. Cohort members were all nominally healthy when sampled, although unrecorded immune exposures were likely present. The donor was CMV seropositive and belonged to the group of 250 to 300 seropositive cohort members. Every donor gave a peripheral blood sample, and the peripheral blood mononuclear cells from that sample were used for TCR beta sequencing. Genomic DNA was extracted from the blood cell samples with the Qiagen DNeasy Blood Extraction Kit. This record comes from a study of cytomegalovirus exposure and HLA in healthy donors (dated by TCRdb to 2017 to 2019). Describing the broader study: An earlier analysis of approximately 600 of the donors reported 276 Gb of sequence data and some 120 million unique TCR beta sequences from 190 million or so T cells. Around 320 gigabases of sequencing data and approximately 84 million unique TCR sequences were included in an early release covering under 650 HLA-typed donors. Of the roughly 410 genotyped donors, 65% to 90% were placed in the genetic ancestry cluster associated with self-reported Caucasian donors. The study aimed to test whether cataloging public T cell receptors could reveal signatures of past pathogen exposure. The study profiled the T cell repertoires of about 720 subjects by immunosequencing and related them to cytomegalovirus serostatus. Along with the approximately 700-subject first cohort, a separate validation cohort of over a hundred different subjects was used. To predict cytomegalovirus infection status, the study combined high-throughput TCR immunosequencing, statistical association of individual TCRs with disease status, and machine learning. A later analysis re-analyzed previously published TCR beta repertoires from approximately 670 donors and added high-resolution HLA genotyping to study TCR occurrence patterns. Rather than using new phenotypic data, the later analysis identified candidate immune exposures from TCR beta sequences and from how often those sequences occurred across donors. An earlier analysis of 587 of the donors used high-throughput TCR beta sequencing to judge whether each TCR beta V gene segment behaved as functional or pseudogenic. Donor age, sex, ethnicity and CMV serostatus were compiled together with the repertoire data. Genome-wide SNP genotypes for about 55% of the 666 donors were used in a later genetic analysis, which treated that subset as a discovery cohort. Every repertoire in the discovery cohort had been generated on one and the same sequencing platform. Class I and class II HLA loci were covered by the typing at four-digit resolution. Typing coverage differed by locus: A, B, C, DRB1 and DQB1 were typed in about 620-640 donors, DQA1 in 522, DPA1 in around 600, and DPB1 in roughly 470. Several DR-DQ haplotypes were treated as single units for association and clustering because of strong linkage in the cohort. Across 398 genotyped donors of the cohort, an average of 235,054 unique TCR beta nucleotide sequences per donor were sequenced, and roughly 18% of those sequences were non-productive.

The receptor library was made with the immunoSEQ multiplex PCR assay. A mixture of 60 forward primers for TCR Vbeta segments and 13 reverse primers for TCR Jbeta segments was used in the multiplex PCR. The CDR3 region of rearranged TCR beta genes was amplified from genomic DNA with a multiplex PCR assay. The Illumina HiSeq System was used to sequence the amplified TCR beta libraries as 87-base-pair reads. In the authors' own workflow: A later analysis counted some 74 million unique TCR beta chains across the 550 to 750 repertoires, and around 9.9 million of these chains were shared by at least two donors. Raw reads were error-corrected and collapsed into unique sequences with a nearest-neighbor algorithm that merged closely related sequences to remove PCR and sequencing errors. Alignment of CDR3 sequences to IMGT reference sequences was used to assign V, D and J gene segments. Each retained sequence needed at least a six-nucleotide match to both a V gene segment and a J gene segment. Rearrangements were called productive when the CDR3 lacked stop codons and stayed in frame with V and J; all others were non-productive. Following IMGT convention, CDR3 was defined as the stretch from the second conserved V-encoded cysteine up to the conserved J-encoded phenylalanine. In an earlier analysis of around 600 of the donors, sequences lacking an unambiguous match to a single V gene segment were excluded. In an earlier analysis of approximately 550 of the donors, V segments were called functional above 56.7% productive rearrangements and were called segregating when the between-donor standard deviation exceeded 5%. A statistical classification framework was built for diagnosing cytomegalovirus status from the catalog of TCR beta chain sequences. A later analysis assigned V and J genes by comparing TCR nucleotide sequences with IMGT/GENE-DB human TR gene sequences. In a later analysis, CDR3 sequences and most-parsimonious VDJ recombination scenarios were assigned using the TCRdist pipeline. A later analysis defined each TCR beta chain by its CDR3 amino acid sequence plus V-gene family, and excluded reads lacking a unique V-gene family. A later analysis removed nearly 600 highly shared, low-generation-probability nucleotide sequences to deal with suspected cross-contamination and a sequencing artifact. In a later analysis, a clonal expansion index was calculated for each public chain from normalized within-repertoire ranks of inferred template counts. Generation probabilities in a later analysis came from a VDJ recombination model fitted to out-of-frame rearrangements, and those results were checked against IGoR. In a later analysis, hypergeometric tests were used to score TCR-TCR, TCR-HLA and TCR-CMV co-occurrence, with a repertoire-size bias correction applied to TCR pairs. To estimate false discovery rates, a later analysis permuted the HLA or CMV assignments 20 times. In a later analysis, co-occurring TCRs were grouped using DBSCAN, and TCRdist sequence similarity was added for clustering within HLA-allele-positive subsets. For co-occurrence clustering, repertoires with fewer than 30,000 or more than 120,000 public chains were excluded, along with 5 or 6 repertoires with anomalous nucleotide sharing. TCRdb provides this immuneACCESS table in a form limited to in-frame rearrangements. Some clones are lacking; in checked studies, under half of them reflect an unresolved V gene, and why the rest are absent is not known. V and J calls and clone size are as listed in that table; D and trimming were resolved from the DNA. The sample table shows under 200,000 clones, and 78% are seen once. Of the sample, roughly 3% falls within the top ten clones.

From a lookup of the germline V gene, CDR1 and CDR2 are SGDLS and YYNGEE. Trimming accounts for 0 bases at V and 1 base at J, while the number of junction bases matched to no gene is 2. Inclusive of the bounding cysteine and phenylalanine, the CDR3 is 16 residues long. Just the 48-base CDR3 DNA is kept, in frame starting at base 1. Points the paper makes about the study in general: Strong co-occurrence of HLA alleles, especially DR and DQ, made assigning TCR associations to individual alleles difficult. The only immune exposure information available for the cohort was CMV serostatus. The cohort was sequenced for TCR beta chains only, and without alpha or paired-chain data the features that could be detected were limited. Correlated functional status among segregating V segments might be attributable to linkage disequilibrium, but an unknown experimental factor could not be ruled out. An earlier analysis of around 500 of the donors showed that most TCR beta V segments appeared in productive rearrangements either about 87% or about 30% of the time, which broadly matched IMGT annotations. At a false discovery rate of 0.05, a later analysis linked under 20,000 TCR beta sequences to specific HLA alleles. In a later genetic analysis, fewer N-insertions in productive TCRs were reported among donors in an Asian-associated ancestry cluster than the approximately 710-donor mean. Compared with equally common non-associated chains, HLA-associated TCR beta chains in a later analysis were more clonally expanded and had lower generation probabilities. Because the 87-base-pair reads could not distinguish some IMGT-functional V segments, including TRBV6-2 and TRBV6-3, those segments were excluded. Most TCR sequences were observed very rarely across donors, whereas some public TCRs were present in many individuals. According to a later analysis, parvovirus B19, influenza, CMV and Epstein-Barr virus appeared linked to several top co-occurrence clusters. A later analysis found that TCR association rates varied across HLA loci, with DRB1 alleles showing the most associated TCRs and HLA-C alleles the fewest. According to the authors, the approach could potentially be generalized to other disease states and immunological phenotypes. A further reported finding was that TCR beta sequences accurately predicted the HLA-A and HLA-B alleles for most subjects in the first cohort. Because counts were too low, 15 or so rarely observed V segments, including chromosome 9 orphons, were excluded from the earlier analysis of 500 to 700 of the donors. An association between a missense DCLRE1C variant and V-gene and J-gene trimming of TCR beta chains was found in a later genetic analysis and replicated in an independent cohort. A total of about 180 TCR beta chains were listed by the study as associated with cytomegalovirus. In vitro tests confirmed that a few of the cytomegalovirus-associated TCR beta chains recognize cytomegalovirus antigens. Presence/absence analyses assumed roughly uniform sequencing depth across donors, an assumption that may not hold. Cytomegalovirus status was reported to be diagnosed by the classifier with high specificity and sensitivity in both the original and validation cohorts. A group of highly shared sequence variants was considered likely to be a technical artifact of the sequencing pipeline. HLA typing was unavailable for some donors at each locus, so association tests used only the typed subset. A later analysis found that most CMV-associated TCR beta chains appeared HLA-restricted, with HLA associations seemingly driven largely by CMV exposure.

Recombination joined TRBV9 with TRBJ2-1; 9 middle bases align to TRBD2. The material sequenced was PBMCs. This TCR came from a woman aged 50 to 65 in good health and CMV-seropositive. The CDR3 corresponds to CASSVGSGGSYNEQFF. The nucleotide sequence is TGTGCCAGCAGCGTAGGTAGCGGGGGATCCTACAATGAGCAGTTCTTC.